These T cell receptor beta chains were read from a single sample in a study of blood T cells in healthy people across ages. One entry per CDR3 protein results from TCRdb running MiXCR on the 5' RACE reads. This sample has approximately 900,000 distinct CDR3 sequences; around 29% occur once, and the top ten carry 10%. These data also featured in a second study, about T cells of mothers and their children.

Sequenced sample: blood. The source of these receptors is a woman aged 40 to 49 in good health. Both conserved end residues are part of each CDR3.

TRBJ2-7,TRBV9,CASSAGGEASYEQYF
TRBJ2-7,TRBV4-3,CASSQDRVSSGEQYF
TRBJ1-5,TRBV25-1,CASRPTGANQPQHF
TRBJ1-5,TRBV5-1,CASRQDSHQPQHF
TRBJ1-2,TRBV15,CATTPTPRTGGYYGYTF
TRBJ2-1,TRBV7-3,CASSFSGGVYNEQFF
TRBJ1-4,TRBV29-1,CSGRTENEKLFF
TRBJ2-3,TRBV10-3,CAVALGNTFTGTQYF
TRBJ1-1,TRBV5-1,CASRSGQFAEAFF
TRBJ1-2,TRBV28,CASSLGRGFGGYTF
TRBJ1-2,TRBV9,CASSAGGASGYTF
TRBJ2-2,TRBV5-1,CASSFLTGQTTEELFF
TRBJ1-2,TRBV4-1,CASSHQGAGQGLSGHTF
TRBJ1-5,TRBV6-2/TRBV6-3,CVSRPIDRGGNQPQHF
TRBJ1-1,TRBV6-2/TRBV6-3,CASRTGDREAFF
TRBJ2-1,TRBV2,CASRVLAGGNNEQFF
-,TRBV7-9,CASSQIGVEQYF
-,TRBV6-1,CASSGALDGSSTYNEQYF
TRBJ2-1,TRBV10-3,CAISEADRGPPDNEQFF